This T cell receptor (beta chain) comes out of a study of human T cells and chemical hapten exposure. Study details: Yields of TCR per sample differed, chiefly owing to small differences in pooled library volume.

Findings and caveats of the study: TCRs above 1 in 1000 frequency did not change with DPC sensitization.

This clonotype was observed a few times. Its cognate antigen is unknown. Unique molecular identifiers were linked by the library to individual cDNA molecules. Authors' methods: Samples ranged from 23,224 to 690,600 TCRs, with a median of about 96,000. TCRdb reanalysed the RACE reads using MiXCR and keeps one entry per CDR3 protein. The authors' filters were not applied to this entry. The repertoire holds 100,000 to 150,000 distinct CDR3 sequences, with around 8.3% as singletons. The time point: healthy volunteer bleed at 2 weeks. The total RNA was obtained from whole blood that was not fractionated. Germline V gives CDR1 SGHRS, CDR2 YFSETQ. V dropped 4 bases and J dropped 0; count of bases not matched to a gene: 4. This CDR3 spans 14 amino acids.

The chain joins TRBV5-1 to TRBJ2-7, with TRBD1 matching over 7 bases. This receptor was taken from a male donor in good health. Some clones in this sample may be carry-over from other donors' samples. Source material: whole blood. The CDR3 is CASSARDSSYEQYF. DNA for the CDR3: TGCGCCAGCAGCGCCCGGGACAGCTCCTACGAGCAGTACTTC.